A selection of T cell receptor beta chains follows, all from one sample in a study of T cell responses to AZD1222 COVID-19 vaccine. TCRdb's table, derived via immunoSEQ multiplex PCR, lists solely in-frame clones and lacks some. The sample has about 180,000 clones; around 90% are singletons. Sample: peripheral blood, taken 28 days after the second AZD1222 dose. The receptors were gathered from an adult who received the AZD1222 COVID-19 vaccine. The CDR3 runs from the conserved cysteine through the conserved F or W. The order of the fields is CDR3 DNA, CDR3 protein, V gene, D gene, J gene, clone size, CDR3 length. D genes are given only for firm matches. The size of a clone is reported for some rows only, either as once, few or many, or as a class for expanded clones.

TGTGCCAGCTCACCCAGAGGACAGGGGGGGTCCTACGAGCAGTACTTC,CASSPRGQGGSYEQYF,TRBV18,TRBD1,TRBJ2-7,-,16
TGTGCCAGCAGTTTAGCGACAGGGGGCGGCTACACCTTC,CASSLATGGGYTF,TRBV12-3/TRBV12-4,TRBD1,TRBJ1-2,-,13
TGTGCCAGCTCACCAGGGGGGACTAGGTTCCACGAGCAGTACTTC,CASSPGGTRFHEQYF,TRBV18,TRBD2,TRBJ2-7,once,15
TGTGCCTGGAAGGGGCAGGGACAGGCTTCTGGGGCCAACGTCCTGACTTTC,CAWKGQGQASGANVLTF,TRBV30,TRBD1,TRBJ2-6,-,17
TGTGCCAGTAATGGACAGGGAAACATTCAGTACTTC,CASNGQGNIQYF,TRBV19,TRBD1,TRBJ2-4,-,12
TGTGCCAGCAGCCAATCCCAGGGCTCTGGAAACACCATATATTTT,CASSQSQGSGNTIYF,TRBV7-9,-,TRBJ1-3,-,15
TGTGCCAGCCCCGAGGTAGGGGAAAAACTGTTTTTT,CASPEVGEKLFF,TRBV11-3,-,TRBJ1-4,-,12
TGTGCCAGCAGTAGGGACTCCGACTACGAGCAGTACTTC,CASSRDSDYEQYF,TRBV27,-,TRBJ2-7,-,13
TGTGCCAGCAGATGGACAGGGGGCGCGGGGCAGCCCCAGCATTTT,CASRWTGGAGQPQHF,TRBV7-9,TRBD1,TRBJ1-5,-,15
TGTGCCAGTAGTACTCCAGGGCTCGGACAGAACACCGGGGAGCTGTTTTTT,CASSTPGLGQNTGELFF,TRBV19,-,TRBJ2-2,-,17
TGTGCCAGCAGTGACGGACAGGGCAGCAGGAAGACCCAGTACTTC,CASSDGQGSRKTQYF,TRBV6-1,TRBD1,TRBJ2-5,-,15
TGTGCCTGGAGTCAAAATGCGGGTTCACCCCTCCACTTT,CAWSQNAGSPLHF,TRBV30,-,TRBJ1-6,once,13
TGTGCCAGCTCACCAGACAGGGTCTCCTACGAGCAGTACTTC,CASSPDRVSYEQYF,TRBV18,TRBD1,TRBJ2-7,-,14
TGTGCCAGCACCCTCTCTGGTAATTCACCCCTCCACTTT,CASTLSGNSPLHF,TRBV28,-,TRBJ1-6,few,13
TGTGCCAGCAGCGGGGGACTAGCGGGATTCAGGGATACGCAGTATTTT,CASSGGLAGFRDTQYF,TRBV11-3,TRBD2,TRBJ2-3,-,16
TGTGCCAGCAGCGAACTAGCGGGGAAAGAGACCCAGTACTTC,CASSELAGKETQYF,TRBV7-9,TRBD2,TRBJ2-5,-,14
TGTGCCAGCAGTTTGAGACAGTACAATGAGCAGTTCTTC,CASSLRQYNEQFF,TRBV12-3/TRBV12-4,-,TRBJ2-1,-,13
TGTGCCAGCAGGGGGTTTACTAATGAAAAACTGTTTTTT,CASRGFTNEKLFF,TRBV19,TRBD1,TRBJ1-4,-,13
TGTGCCAGCAGCTTAGCGAGACCCTTGAACACTGAAGCTTTCTTT,CASSLARPLNTEAFF,TRBV7-9,-,TRBJ1-1,few,15
TGTGCCACCAGTGGTCCGGAGACCCAGTACTTC,CATSGPETQYF,TRBV24-1,-,TRBJ2-5,-,11
TGCGCCAGCAGCCAAGATAACAGTCCCAACCAGAAGCCCCAGCATTTT,CASSQDNSPNQKPQHF,TRBV4-3,-,TRBJ1-5,-,16
TGTGCCATCGGGGGGACAGCGGAAAAGACCCAGTACTTC,CAIGGTAEKTQYF,TRBV10-3,-,TRBJ2-5,-,13
TGTGCCAGTATTAATTGGCAGGCAAACACTGAAGCTTTCTTT,CASINWQANTEAFF,TRBV19,-,TRBJ1-1,-,14
TGTGCCAGCAGTTACTCGGGGGGCCCTTATAATTCACCCCTCCACTTT,CASSYSGGPYNSPLHF,TRBV6-5,-,TRBJ1-6,-,16
TGTGCCACCAGTGATCGGACAGAATACACAGATACGCAGTATTTT,CATSDRTEYTDTQYF,TRBV24-1,-,TRBJ2-3,-,15
TGTGCCAGCTCACCCCCATCAGGGGGGAGCAAGAACACCGGGGAGCTGTTTTTT,CASSPPSGGSKNTGELFF,TRBV18,-,TRBJ2-2,-,18
TGTGCCAGCAGCCAAACAGGGGATCAGCCCCAGCATTTT,CASSQTGDQPQHF,TRBV11-2,TRBD1,TRBJ1-5,-,13
TGTGCCAGCACCCGGACAGGGGGTGGCTACACCTTC,CASTRTGGGYTF,TRBV3-1/TRBV3-2,TRBD1,TRBJ1-2,-,12
TGTGCCAGCAGCGTTCAGGGAGAGCAGTTCTTC,CASSVQGEQFF,TRBV9,-,TRBJ2-1,-,11
TGTGCCAGCAGTTATCCAGGGGGCGCGAGGGGCTACACCTTC,CASSYPGGARGYTF,TRBV28,TRBD1,TRBJ1-2,-,14
TGTGCCAGCTCAGCGGGACAGGGGGCCGGCAACACCATATATTTT,CASSAGQGAGNTIYF,TRBV18,TRBD1,TRBJ1-3,-,15
TGTGCCAGCAGGCTAGCGGGGGGGAATGAGCAGTTCTTC,CASRLAGGNEQFF,TRBV27,TRBD2,TRBJ2-1,-,13
TGTGCCAGCAGGCTACGGACCGAGATTTCACCCCTCCACTTT,CASRLRTEISPLHF,TRBV6-5,-,TRBJ1-6,-,14
TGCGCCAGCAGTTCCGGCGGAGACACCGGGGAGCTGTTTTTT,CASSSGGDTGELFF,TRBV5-1,-,TRBJ2-2,-,14
TGTGCCAGCAGCCGGGCCGGGACAGGAAATTCACCCCTCCACTTT,CASSRAGTGNSPLHF,TRBV3-1/TRBV3-2,TRBD1,TRBJ1-6,-,15
TGTGCCAGCAGCTTAGGGGGTGCTCGCACAGATACGCAGTATTTT,CASSLGGARTDTQYF,TRBV7-2,-,TRBJ2-3,-,15
TGCGCCAGCAGCTTGTCTAACATCCTCACAGATACGCAGTATTTT,CASSLSNILTDTQYF,TRBV5-1,-,TRBJ2-3,-,15
TGCGCCAGCAGTCCGGACGGGGTCCCCTACGAGCAGTACTTC,CASSPDGVPYEQYF,TRBV5-1,-,TRBJ2-7,-,14
TGTGCCAGCAGCGTTCGCCCCGGGGACTCCTACGAGCAGTACTTC,CASSVRPGDSYEQYF,TRBV9,-,TRBJ2-7,-,15
TGTGCCAGTAGCGTTCAGCCCAAAAACATTCAGTACTTC,CASSVQPKNIQYF,TRBV19,-,TRBJ2-4,-,13
TGTGCCAGCAGTGCTACCGGGGAGCTGTTTTTT,CASSATGELFF,TRBV2,-,TRBJ2-2,-,11
TGTGCCAGCTCACCGAATTTACAGGGTGAGGACACTGAAGCTTTCTTT,CASSPNLQGEDTEAFF,TRBV18,-,TRBJ1-1,-,16
TGTGCCAGCAGTTTAGGCATGAACACTGAAGCTTTCTTT,CASSLGMNTEAFF,TRBV28,-,TRBJ1-1,-,13
TGTGCCAGTAGTTGGTCTAGCACAGATACGCAGTATTTT,CASSWSSTDTQYF,TRBV19,-,TRBJ2-3,few,13
TGTGCCAGCTCACCCACTAGGGGTCTTGGCCCCTACGAGCAGTACTTC,CASSPTRGLGPYEQYF,TRBV18,-,TRBJ2-7,-,16
TGCGCCAGCAGCTCGTGGCGGGGAGAGACCCAGTACTTC,CASSSWRGETQYF,TRBV5-1,-,TRBJ2-5,-,13
TGCGCCAGCAGTGCCGTCGGAGCCTCTGGAAACACCATATATTTT,CASSAVGASGNTIYF,TRBV10-2,-,TRBJ1-3,-,15
TGTGCCAGCACCGGTAGGACAGGGAAGGATGAAGCTTTCTTT,CASTGRTGKDEAFF,TRBV28,TRBD1,TRBJ1-1,-,14
TGTGCCAGTAGCCTCGGGGGCCTTCGCCTCGCCTCTGGAAACACCATATATTTT,CASSLGGLRLASGNTIYF,TRBV19,-,TRBJ1-3,-,18